The sequence of this T cell receptor (beta chain) was determined in a study of T cells in Graves' hyperthyroidism and ophthalmopathy. General study results and limits: Most clonotypes expanded in the thyroid (above 0.001) were also present in blood.

Researchers took RNA transcripts and amplified the TCR beta CDR3 regions from them. HTBI primers were employed in a first-round RT-PCR of the TCR CDR3. TCRdb re-called the multiplex PCR reads with MiXCR, one entry per CDR3 protein. The sample lists under 650,000 distinct CDR3 sequences, roughly 16% occurring once. This clonotype was recorded a few times. The antigen is not known. The origin of this receptor is a woman in her 30s with Graves' hyperthyroidism. The specimen was blood.

CDR3 protein: CASSQDWREASYEQYF. The CDR3 DNA reads TGCGCCAGCAGCCAAGATTGGCGGGAGGCCTCCTACGAGCAGTACTTC. The J gene is TRBJ2-7, the V gene TRBV4-1, with 8 nucleotides matching TRBD2. The CDR3 is made up of 16 amino acids. Germline V gene lookup returns CDR1 MGHRA and CDR2 YSYEKL. V shed 0 bases, J shed 0 bases, and the junction held 4 bases outside the gene matches.